This T cell receptor (beta chain) is drawn from a study of identical twins. General observations from the study: The study based its conclusions on cross-sectional statistical analysis and did not follow the same donors. Where out-of-frame alpha sequences were twin-shared, they showed excess low generation probability. Invariant MAIT and iNKT cells could partly confound zero-insertion analyses.

Germline CDR1 and CDR2: SGHRS and YFSETQ. The CDR3 has 15 amino acids. MiXCR, run by TCRdb on the 5' RACE reads, gives a single entry per CDR3 protein. Of 1.5 million to 2 million distinct CDR3 sequences in the sample, 32% were seen once. With respect to this clonotype: Its antigen remains unknown. The junction shows a germline mismatch at one end, possibly a read error.

The gene calls are TRBV5-1 and TRBJ1-1; tentative D call: TRBD1 (6 bases). This clonotype was obtained from a newborn girl in good health. The specimen sequenced was cord blood. The CDR3 DNA follows: TGCGCGAGCAGCTTGGAGGGGTCAGGGGACACTGAAGCTTTCTTT. This translates into CASSLEGSGDTEAFF.